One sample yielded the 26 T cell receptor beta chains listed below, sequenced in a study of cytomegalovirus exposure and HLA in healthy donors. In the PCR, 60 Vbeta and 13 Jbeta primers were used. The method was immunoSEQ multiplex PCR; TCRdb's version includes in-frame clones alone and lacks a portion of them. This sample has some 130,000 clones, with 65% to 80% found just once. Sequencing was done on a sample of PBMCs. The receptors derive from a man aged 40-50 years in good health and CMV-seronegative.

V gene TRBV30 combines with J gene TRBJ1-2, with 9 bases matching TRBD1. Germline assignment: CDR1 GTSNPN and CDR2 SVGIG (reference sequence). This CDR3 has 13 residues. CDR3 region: CAKKRQGGGRYTF. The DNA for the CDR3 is TGTGCGAAAAAAAGACAGGGGGGCGGTCGCTACACCTTC.

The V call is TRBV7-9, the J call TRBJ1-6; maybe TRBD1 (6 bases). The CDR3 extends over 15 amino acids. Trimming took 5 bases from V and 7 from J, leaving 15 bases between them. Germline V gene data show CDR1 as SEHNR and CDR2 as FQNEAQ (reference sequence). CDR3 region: CASSLTDSRNSPLHF. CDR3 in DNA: TGTGCCAGCAGCCTGACGGACAGCAGAAATTCACCCCTCCACTTT.

Here the CDR3 reads CASSLGAPSYEQYF. Written as DNA, the CDR3 is TGCGCCAGCAGCTTGGGGGCTCCATCCTACGAGCAGTACTTC. V and J are TRBV5-1 and TRBJ2-7; D is undetermined. V was pared by 0 bases and J by 1 base, with 8 bases between. Germline V gene data show CDR1 as SGHRS and CDR2 as YFSETQ. The CDR3 spans 14 residues.

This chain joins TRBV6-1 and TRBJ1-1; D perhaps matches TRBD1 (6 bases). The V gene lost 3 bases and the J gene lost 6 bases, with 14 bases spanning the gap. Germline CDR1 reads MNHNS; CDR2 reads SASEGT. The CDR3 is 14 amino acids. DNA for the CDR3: TGTGCCAGCAGTGACTGGGGGGGCTTGGCTGAAGCTTTCTTT. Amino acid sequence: CASSDWGGLAEAFF.

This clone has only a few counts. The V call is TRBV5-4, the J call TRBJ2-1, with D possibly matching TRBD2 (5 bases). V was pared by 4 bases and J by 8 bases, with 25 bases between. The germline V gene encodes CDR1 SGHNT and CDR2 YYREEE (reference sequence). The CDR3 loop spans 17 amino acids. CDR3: CASSPLAFAPRRDEQFF. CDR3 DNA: TGTGCCAGCAGCCCACTGGCATTTGCGCCGAGGCGGGATGAGCAGTTCTTC.

This chain's CDR3 is CASSFGQGGTQYF. The CDR3 region has the DNA TGTGCCAGCAGCTTCGGACAGGGTGGGACCCAGTACTTC. The rearrangement joins TRBV11-2 to TRBJ2-5; 8 bases are shared with TRBD1. The CDR3 extends over 13 amino acids. CDR1 and CDR2 (germline): SGHAT, FQNNGV. The V gene end was trimmed by 3 bases and the J gene end by 7 bases; junction bases not matched to a gene: 4.

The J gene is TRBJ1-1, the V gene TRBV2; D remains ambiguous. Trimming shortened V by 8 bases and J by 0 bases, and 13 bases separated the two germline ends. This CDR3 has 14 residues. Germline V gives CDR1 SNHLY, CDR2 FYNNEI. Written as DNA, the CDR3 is TGTGCCAGCGCATGGGGAGGGCTGAACACTGAAGCTTTCTTT. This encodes CASAWGGLNTEAFF.

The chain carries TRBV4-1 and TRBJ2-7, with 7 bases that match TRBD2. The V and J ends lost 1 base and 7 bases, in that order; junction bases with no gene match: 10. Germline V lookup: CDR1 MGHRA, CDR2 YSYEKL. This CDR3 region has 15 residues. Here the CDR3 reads CASSQVAGDVEEQYF. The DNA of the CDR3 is TGCGCCAGCAGCCAAGTCGCGGGGGATGTGGAAGAGCAGTACTTC.

CDR3 sequence: CASSYNRDREQYF. In DNA, the CDR3 is TGCGCCAGCAGCTATAACAGGGACCGCGAGCAGTACTTC. V is TRBV5-1 and J is TRBJ2-7; D perhaps matches TRBD1 (6 bases). CDR1 and CDR2 (germline): SGHRS, YFSETQ. This CDR3 has 13 residues. V lost 3 bases and J lost 6, with 13 bases in between.

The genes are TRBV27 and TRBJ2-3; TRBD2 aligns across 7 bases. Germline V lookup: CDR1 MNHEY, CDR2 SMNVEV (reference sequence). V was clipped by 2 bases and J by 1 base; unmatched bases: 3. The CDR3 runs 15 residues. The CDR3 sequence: CASSLGAGGTDTQYF. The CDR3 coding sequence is TGTGCCAGCAGTTTAGGGGCGGGGGGCACAGATACGCAGTATTTT.

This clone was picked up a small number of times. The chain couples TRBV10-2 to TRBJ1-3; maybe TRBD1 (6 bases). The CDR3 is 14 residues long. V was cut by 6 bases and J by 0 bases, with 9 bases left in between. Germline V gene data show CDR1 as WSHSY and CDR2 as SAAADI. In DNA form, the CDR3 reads TGCGCCAGCAGGGACAGTCTCTCTGGAAACACCATATATTTT. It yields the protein CASRDSLSGNTIYF.

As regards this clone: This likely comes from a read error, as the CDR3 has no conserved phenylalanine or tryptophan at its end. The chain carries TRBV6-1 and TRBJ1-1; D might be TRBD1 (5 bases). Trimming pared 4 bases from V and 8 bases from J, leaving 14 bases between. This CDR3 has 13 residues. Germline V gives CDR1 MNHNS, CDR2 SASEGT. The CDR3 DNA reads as TGTGCCAGCAGTGGGTACGTCGCAGGGGAAGCTTTCCTT. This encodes CASSGYVAGEAFL.

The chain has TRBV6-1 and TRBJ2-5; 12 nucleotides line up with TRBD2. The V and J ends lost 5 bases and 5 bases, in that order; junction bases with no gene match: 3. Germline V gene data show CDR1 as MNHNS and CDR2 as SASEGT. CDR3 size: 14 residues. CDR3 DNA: TGTGCCAGCAGTCTCCTAGCGGGGGGGGAGACCCAGTACTTC. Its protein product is CASSLLAGGETQYF.

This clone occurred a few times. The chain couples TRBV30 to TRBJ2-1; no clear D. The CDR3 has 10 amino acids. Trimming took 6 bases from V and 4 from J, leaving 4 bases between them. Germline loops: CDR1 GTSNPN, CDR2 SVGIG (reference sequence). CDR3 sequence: CACSYNEQFF. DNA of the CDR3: TGTGCCTGTTCTTACAATGAGCAGTTCTTC.

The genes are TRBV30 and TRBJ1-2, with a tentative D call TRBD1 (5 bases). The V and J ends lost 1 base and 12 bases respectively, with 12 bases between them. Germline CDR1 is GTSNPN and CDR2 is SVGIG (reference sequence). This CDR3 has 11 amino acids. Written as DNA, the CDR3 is TGTGCCTGGAGTGACGGCAGGGTAAACACCTTC. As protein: CAWSDGRVNTF.

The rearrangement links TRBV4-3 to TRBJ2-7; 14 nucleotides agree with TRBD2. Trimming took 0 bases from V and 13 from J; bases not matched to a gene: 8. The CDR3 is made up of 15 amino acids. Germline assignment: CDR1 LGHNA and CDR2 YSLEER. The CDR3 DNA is TGCGCCAGCAGCCAAGATAAGACTAGCGGGGGGGCCCCATACTTC. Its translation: CASSQDKTSGGAPYF.

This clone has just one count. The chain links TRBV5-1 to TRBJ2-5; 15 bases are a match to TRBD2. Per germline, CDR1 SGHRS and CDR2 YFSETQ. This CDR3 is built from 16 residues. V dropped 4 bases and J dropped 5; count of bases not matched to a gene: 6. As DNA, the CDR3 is TGCGCCAGCAGCACCGGACTAGCGGGAGGGGGGGAGACCCAGTACTTC. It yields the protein CASSTGLAGGGETQYF.

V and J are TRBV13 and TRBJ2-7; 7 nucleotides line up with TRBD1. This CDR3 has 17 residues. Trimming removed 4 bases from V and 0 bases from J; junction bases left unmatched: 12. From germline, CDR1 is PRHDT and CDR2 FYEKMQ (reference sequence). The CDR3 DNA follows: TGTGCCAGCAGCTCCCGAGGACAGGCCAAAAGCTCCTACGAGCAGTACTTC. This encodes CASSSRGQAKSSYEQYF. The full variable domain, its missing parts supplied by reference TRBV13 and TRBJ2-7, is AAGVIQSPRHLIKEKRETATLKCYPIPRHDTVYWYQQGPGQDPQFLISFYEKMQSDKGSIPDRFSAQQFSDYHSELNMSSLELGDSALYFCASSSRGQAKSSYEQYFGPGTRLTVT.

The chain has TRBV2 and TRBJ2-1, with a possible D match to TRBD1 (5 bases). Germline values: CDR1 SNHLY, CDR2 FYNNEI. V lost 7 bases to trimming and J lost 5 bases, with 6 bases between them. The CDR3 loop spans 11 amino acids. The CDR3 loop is CASTRDNEQFF. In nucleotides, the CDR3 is TGTGCCAGCACCAGGGACAATGAGCAGTTCTTC.

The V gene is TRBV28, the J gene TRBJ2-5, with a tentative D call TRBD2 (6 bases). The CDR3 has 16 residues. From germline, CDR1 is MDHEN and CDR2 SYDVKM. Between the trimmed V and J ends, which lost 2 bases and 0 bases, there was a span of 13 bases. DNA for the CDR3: TGTGCCAGCAGTTTAATGGAGGGAATGTACCAAGAGACCCAGTACTTC. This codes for CASSLMEGMYQETQYF.

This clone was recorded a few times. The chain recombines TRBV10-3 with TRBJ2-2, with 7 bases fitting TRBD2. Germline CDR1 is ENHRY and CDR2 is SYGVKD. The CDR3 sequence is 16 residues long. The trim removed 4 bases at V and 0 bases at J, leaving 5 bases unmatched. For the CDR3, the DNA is TGTGCCATCAGTGGGTCTAGCGGAACGAACACCGGGGAGCTGTTTTTT. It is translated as CAISGSSGTNTGELFF.

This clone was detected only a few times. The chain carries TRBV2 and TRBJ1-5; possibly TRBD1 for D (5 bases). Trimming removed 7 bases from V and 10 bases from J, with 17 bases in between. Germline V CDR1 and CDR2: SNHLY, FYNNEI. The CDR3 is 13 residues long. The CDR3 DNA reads TGTGCCAGCAACCCAGGGTACAGTAGCCCCCAGCATTTT. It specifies CASNPGYSSPQHF.

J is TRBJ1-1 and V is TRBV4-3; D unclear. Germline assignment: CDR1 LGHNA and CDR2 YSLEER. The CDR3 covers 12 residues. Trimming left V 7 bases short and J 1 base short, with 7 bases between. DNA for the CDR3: TGCGCCAGCAAACATGCGAACACTGAAGCTTTCTTT. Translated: CASKHANTEAFF.

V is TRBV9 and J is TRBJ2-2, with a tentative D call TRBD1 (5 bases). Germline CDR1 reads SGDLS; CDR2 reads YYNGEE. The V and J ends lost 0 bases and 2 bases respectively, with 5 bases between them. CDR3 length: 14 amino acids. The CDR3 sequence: CASSVGTNTGELFF. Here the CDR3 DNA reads TGTGCCAGCAGCGTAGGGACAAACACCGGGGAGCTGTTTTTT.

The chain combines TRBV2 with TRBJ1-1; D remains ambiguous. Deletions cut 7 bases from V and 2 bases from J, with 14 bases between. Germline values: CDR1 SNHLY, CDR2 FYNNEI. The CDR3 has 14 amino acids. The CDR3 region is CASTRGGRNTEAFF. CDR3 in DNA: TGTGCCAGCACCCGGGGAGGGAGAAACACTGAAGCTTTCTTT.

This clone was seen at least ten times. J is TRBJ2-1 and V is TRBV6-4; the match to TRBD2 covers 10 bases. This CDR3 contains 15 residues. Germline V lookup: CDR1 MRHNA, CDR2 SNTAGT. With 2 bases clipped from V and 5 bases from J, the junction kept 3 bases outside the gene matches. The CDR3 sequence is CASSDRLAGDNEQFF. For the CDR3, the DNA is TGTGCCAGCAGTGACCGGCTAGCGGGGGACAATGAGCAGTTCTTC.